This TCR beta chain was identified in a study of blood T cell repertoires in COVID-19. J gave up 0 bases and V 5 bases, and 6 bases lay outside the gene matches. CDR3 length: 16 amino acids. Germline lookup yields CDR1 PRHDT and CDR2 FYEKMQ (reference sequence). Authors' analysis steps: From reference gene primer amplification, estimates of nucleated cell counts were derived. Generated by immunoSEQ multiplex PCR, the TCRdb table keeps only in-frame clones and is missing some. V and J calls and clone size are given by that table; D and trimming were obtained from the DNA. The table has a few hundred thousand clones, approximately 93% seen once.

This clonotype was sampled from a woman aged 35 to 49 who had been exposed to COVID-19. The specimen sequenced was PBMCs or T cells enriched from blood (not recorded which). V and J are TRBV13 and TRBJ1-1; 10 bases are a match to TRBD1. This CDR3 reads CASSLRTGGMNTEAFF. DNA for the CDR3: TGTGCCAGCAGCCTCCGGACAGGGGGTATGAACACTGAAGCTTTCTTT.